A single sample gave rise to the 10 T cell receptor beta chains below, sequenced in a study of technical replicates of blood from a few donors (dated by TCRdb to about 2017). Libraries were made using the immunoSEQ multiplex PCR assay. TCRdb took over this immuneACCESS table, retaining in-frame rearrangements with V and J assigned. Such tables are incomplete; in checked studies, under half of the missing clones stem from an unresolved V gene, and the remainder is unexplained. Within this sample are roughly 70,000 clones, with 90% of them counted one time only. Together, the top ten hold 4% to 5% of the sample. The sequencing input was PBMCs. These receptors were taken from a human donor in good health. Some clones in this sample may be carry-over from other donors' samples.

The V call is TRBV16, the J call TRBJ2-3; 8 bases are shared with TRBD1. The CDR3 covers 15 residues. V lost 7 bases to trimming and J lost 3 bases; unmatched junction nucleotides: 9. CDR1 is KGHSY, CDR2 FQNENV, per germline. The CDR3 sequence is CASTARTGWTDTQYF. The CDR3, as DNA: TGTGCCAGCACAGCCAGGACAGGGTGGACAGATACGCAGTATTTT.

This clone was observed once. The chain combines TRBV5-6 with TRBJ1-4; 11 bases match TRBD1. The CDR3 totals 15 residues. Germline-derived CDR1 and CDR2 are SGHDT and YYEEEE. The junction had 7 bases not matched to a gene; V was cut back by 5 bases and J by 7 bases. The CDR3, as DNA: TGTGCCAGCAGACTTACCGGGACAGGGGGTGAAAAACTGTTTTTT. Protein sequence: CASRLTGTGGEKLFF.

J is TRBJ1-4 and V is TRBV27, with D perhaps TRBD1 (5 bases). The germline gives CDR1 MNHEY, CDR2 SMNVEV (reference sequence). Trimming took off 4 bases at V and 8 bases at J, with 11 bases between the two ends. The length of the CDR3 is 13 residues. Written as DNA, the CDR3 is TGTGCCAGCAGTTCCGAGACAGCCGAAAAACTGTTTTTT. It is translated as CASSSETAEKLFF.

The genes are TRBV5-1 and TRBJ2-7; possibly TRBD2 for D (5 bases). This CDR3 is built from 15 residues. Germline V gene sequence: CDR1 SGHRS, CDR2 YFSETQ. V lost 0 bases to trimming and J lost 1 base, with 11 bases between them. The CDR3 nucleotides read TGCGCCAGCAGCTTGGCACCGGGAACTTCCTACGAGCAGTACTTC. Protein sequence: CASSLAPGTSYEQYF.

This rearrangement joins TRBV19 to TRBJ1-3; possibly TRBD1 for D (5 bases). V was trimmed by 3 bases and J by 0 bases, leaving 12 bases between them. CDR3 length: 16 amino acids. Germline values: CDR1 LNHDA, CDR2 SQIVND (reference sequence). CDR3 sequence reads: CASSITTGSSGNTIYF. As DNA, the CDR3 is TGTGCCAGTAGTATCACCACAGGCAGCTCTGGAAACACCATATATTTT.

The chain uses TRBV6-5 and TRBJ2-5, with 7 bases lining up with TRBD1. Per the germline V gene, CDR1 is MNHEY and CDR2 is SVGAGI. The CDR3 spans 13 residues. The V gene end was trimmed by 5 bases and the J gene end by 7 bases; junction bases not matched to a gene: 7. Here the CDR3 reads CASSKTGLGTQYF. CDR3 coding DNA: TGTGCCAGCAGTAAGACAGGGTTGGGGACCCAGTACTTC.

J is TRBJ1-2 and V is TRBV11-2; tentative D call: TRBD1 (6 bases). The CDR3 is 15 amino acids. Trimming removed 1 base at V and 5 bases at J, with 14 bases between. The germline V gene encodes CDR1 SGHAT and CDR2 FQNNGV. Written as DNA, the CDR3 is TGTGCCAGCAGCTTAGGAGCGGACAGTTTTTATGGCTACACCTTC. Encoded protein: CASSLGADSFYGYTF.

The rearrangement joins TRBV12-5 to TRBJ1-5; 8 nucleotides line up with TRBD1. V was clipped by 2 bases and J by 11 bases; unmatched bases: 5. Germline-derived CDR1 and CDR2 are LGHNT and FRNRAP. This CDR3 comprises 13 residues. The CDR3: CASGLKWDRSQHF. CDR3 nucleotides: TGTGCTAGTGGTTTGAAATGGGACAGGTCCCAGCATTTT.

The chain carries TRBV6-6 and TRBJ1-2, with 12 bases aligning to TRBD1. The germline CDR1 and CDR2 sequences are MNHNY and SVGAGI (reference sequence). The J segment lost 7 bases and the V segment lost 2 bases, leaving 2 bases of the junction unmatched. The CDR3 covers 14 residues. CDR3 DNA: TGTGCCAGCAGTTACCGGGACAGGGGGCTTGGCTACACCTTC. It yields the protein CASSYRDRGLGYTF.

This sequence joins TRBV9 and TRBJ2-5, with a tentative D call TRBD2 (5 bases). V shed 0 bases and J shed 4 bases, with 13 bases lying between them. The germline V gene encodes CDR1 SGDLS and CDR2 YYNGEE. This CDR3 is built from 15 residues. The CDR3 nucleotides read TGTGCCAGCAGCGTAGCCGCGGGTCGTTTAGAGACCCAGTACTTC. Amino acid sequence: CASSVAAGRLETQYF. Based on the CDR3 plus reference TRBV9 and TRBJ2-5, the full variable domain is DSGVTQTPKHLITATGQRVTLRCSPRSGDLSVYWYQQSLDQGLQFLIQYYNGEERAKGNILERFSAQQFPDLHSELNLSSLELGDSALYFCASSVAAGRLETQYFGPGTRLLVL.